These T cell receptor beta chains were read from a single sample in a study of glioma-infiltrating T cells after dendritic cell vaccination. Using immunoSEQ multiplex PCR, the repertoire was profiled, and TCRdb retains in-frame clones only, with some absent. The sample records about 24,000 clones, just under 90% being singletons. The sample was blood, taken after dendritic cell vaccination. These TCRs come from a human donor with glioblastoma. The conserved cysteine and the conserved F or W are not part of the CDR3 here. Fields, in order: V gene, CDR3 protein.

TRBV10-2 ASSEADRGTEAF
TRBV18 ASSHRDRDSPLH
TRBV5-8 ASSLLLSGANVLT
TRBV5-1 ASTHDGVTEAF
TRBV27 ASSRWTGGNYEQY
TRBV27 ASSFRRTEETQY
TRBV5-5 ASSFAGDYNSPLH
TRBV14 ASSHDSYSYEQY
TRBV27 ASSSRSTGNTEAF
TRBV2 ASRRRQIEAF
TRBV21-1 ASSNALAGGPCGEDTQY
TRBV30 AWSLGLSSGNTIY
TRBV5-6 ASSSDSTNYGYT
TRBV6-5 ASSYGGLRTGELF
TRBV7-9 ASSYPGRVGNTIY
TRBV19 ASSISGTEVYYYEQY